What follows are 24 T cell receptor beta chains derived from one specimen sequenced in a study of graft-versus-host responses after intestinal transplantation. TCRdb keeps only in-frame clones here, not all; method: immunoSEQ multiplex PCR. The profile shows approximately 12,000 clones, 93% of them singletons. Material: PBMCs, obtained around 110 days after intestinal transplant. Every receptor here comes from a human patient who received an intestinal transplant, so some T cells may come from the graft donor.

The chain joins TRBV11-2 to TRBJ2-5; D is unresolved. Germline V gene data show CDR1 as SGHAT and CDR2 as FQNNGV. Trimming removed 0 bases from V and 4 bases from J, with 9 bases in between. The CDR3 consists of 14 residues. CDR3 sequence (DNA): TGTGCCAGCAGCTTAGAGCCAACGGGAGAGACCCAGTACTTC. Its protein product is CASSLEPTGETQYF.

This clone has only a few counts. The chain joins TRBV9 to TRBJ1-3, with TRBD1 matching 9 bases. This CDR3 region has 16 residues. Germline-derived CDR1 and CDR2 are SGDLS and YYNGEE. V was pared by 3 bases and J by 1 base, with 5 bases of the junction left unmatched. In nucleotides, the CDR3 is TGTGCCAGCAGCGCCGGGACAGGGAGTTCTGGAAACACCATATATTTT. Protein product: CASSAGTGSSGNTIYF.

This chain uses TRBV6-1 with TRBJ1-3; D ambiguous. Germline V gene lookup returns CDR1 MNHNS and CDR2 SASEGT. Trimming cost V 9 bases and J 0 bases, with 15 bases left between them. The CDR3 extends over 15 amino acids. The CDR3 DNA sequence: TGTGCCAGTCGACCAGGACCGCTCTCTGGAAACACCATATATTTT. Amino acid sequence: CASRPGPLSGNTIYF.

In its sample, this clone was seen once. The rearrangement uses TRBV6-6 and TRBJ2-5, with D perhaps matching TRBD2 (5 bases). The germline gives CDR1 MNHNY, CDR2 SVGAGI (reference sequence). The CDR3 length is 12 residues. V shed 8 bases and J shed 0 bases, with 7 bases lying between them. The CDR3 loop is CASRGDQETQYF. CDR3 DNA: TGTGCCAGCCGGGGAGACCAAGAGACCCAGTACTTC.

V and J are TRBV30 and TRBJ2-7, with D possibly being TRBD2 (6 bases). The V gene's germline CDR1 is GTSNPN and CDR2 SVGIG (reference sequence). Trimming took 2 bases from V and 3 from J, leaving 14 bases between them. This CDR3 region has 14 residues. DNA for the CDR3: TGTGCCTGGAGTTCTCAGGACTACGACTACGAGCAGTACTTC. This codes for CAWSSQDYDYEQYF.

The J gene is TRBJ1-1, the V gene TRBV27, with TRBD1 matching over 8 bases. The germline CDR1 and CDR2 sequences are MNHEY and SMNVEV (reference sequence). Trimming removed 2 bases from V and 6 bases from J; junction bases left unmatched: 2. The CDR3 runs 13 residues. Here the CDR3 reads CASSLQGAAEAFF. The CDR3 region has the DNA TGTGCCAGCAGTTTACAGGGGGCCGCTGAAGCTTTCTTT.

This clone appeared a single time. The chain recombines TRBV4-1 with TRBJ1-3, with 12 positions matching TRBD1. Germline V gene sequence: CDR1 MGHRA, CDR2 YSYEKL. V was clipped by 7 bases and J by 1 base; unmatched bases: 5. This CDR3 has 16 residues. The CDR3: CASTWGQGASGNTIYF. DNA for the CDR3: TGCGCCAGCACCTGGGGACAGGGGGCGTCTGGAAACACCATATATTTT.

The chain is built from TRBV10-3 and TRBJ2-1; possibly TRBD1 or TRBD2 for D (5 bases each). The CDR3 consists of 14 residues. Germline V gene data show CDR1 as ENHRY and CDR2 as SYGVKD. The V end lost 2 bases, the J end lost 2 bases, and 7 bases lay between the germline ends. The DNA of the CDR3 is TGTGCCATCAGTGAGAAGGGACCCTACAATGAGCAGTTCTTC. The encoded protein is CAISEKGPYNEQFF.

For this clone: One junction end disagrees with the germline gene, perhaps due to a read error. The chain couples TRBV29-1 to TRBJ2-3, with a tentative D call TRBD2 (6 bases). The CDR3 contains 14 residues. The germline gives CDR1 SQVTM, CDR2 ANQGSEA. CDR3 sequence: CSVRELPNTDTQYF. The CDR3, as DNA: TGCAGCGTTCGGGAGCTCCCTAACACAGATACACAGTATTTT.

DNA for the CDR3: TGTGCCAGCAGCGTAGCTTCGGGAGAGACCCAGTACTTC. It codes for CASSVASGETQYF. The rearrangement uses TRBV9 and TRBJ2-5; D not resolved. The V gene lost 0 bases and the J gene lost 4 bases, with 7 bases spanning the gap. The germline V gene has CDR1 SGDLS and CDR2 YYNGEE. The CDR3 is 13 residues long.

The rearrangement uses TRBV5-1 and TRBJ2-2; D may be TRBD2 (5 bases). CDR3 size: 13 residues. The V end lost 5 bases, the J end lost 1 base, and 6 bases lay between the germline ends. Germline V lookup: CDR1 SGHRS, CDR2 YFSETQ. CDR3 region: CASRGENTGELFF. DNA of the CDR3: TGCGCCAGCAGGGGAGAGAACACCGGGGAGCTGTTTTTT.

V is TRBV14 and J is TRBJ2-1; 10 bases match TRBD2. With V trimmed by 3 bases and J by 8 bases, 13 bases remained unmatched. The CDR3 spans 17 residues. The germline V gene has CDR1 SGHDN and CDR2 FVKESK. The CDR3 nucleotides are TGTGCCAGCAGCCATCCCCCTAGCGGGAGCAGGAGCGATGAGCAGTTCTTC. Amino acids: CASSHPPSGSRSDEQFF.

This rearrangement joins TRBV4-2 to TRBJ2-3, with D unclear. The CDR3 consists of 12 residues. Trimming stripped 6 bases from V and 5 bases from J, with 9 bases between. The germline V gene encodes CDR1 LGHNA and CDR2 YNFKEQ. DNA for the CDR3: TGTGCCAGCAGTTACTCAGAAGATACGCAGTATTTT. It specifies CASSYSEDTQYF.

The count of this clone is one. The V and J genes are TRBV30 and TRBJ2-5, with D hard to call. The length of the CDR3 is 13 residues. V lost 2 bases to trimming and J lost 5 bases, with 12 bases between them. Germline-derived CDR1 and CDR2 are GTSNPN and SVGIG (reference sequence). Here the CDR3 DNA reads TGTGCCTGGAGTCTTTTGTGGCCGGAGACCCAGTACTTC. This translates into CAWSLLWPETQYF.

The V gene is TRBV4-1, the J gene TRBJ2-5; weak D call: TRBD1 (5 bases). The germline V gene has CDR1 MGHRA and CDR2 YSYEKL. V was shortened by 0 bases and J by 7 bases, with 6 bases between the two germline ends. This CDR3 region has 12 residues. The CDR3 sequence: CASSQDGATQYF. CDR3 coding DNA: TGCGCCAGCAGCCAAGATGGGGCGACCCAGTACTTC.

This sequence joins TRBV9 and TRBJ1-1; weak D call: TRBD1 (6 bases). The CDR3 totals 15 residues. The germline gives CDR1 SGDLS, CDR2 YYNGEE. The V end was cut by 0 bases, the J end by 1 base, with 10 bases between. The CDR3 DNA reads as TGTGCCAGCAGCGTAGTGGGGGCGGGGAACACTGAAGCTTTCTTT. Translated, it gives CASSVVGAGNTEAFF.

This chain joins TRBV2 and TRBJ2-1; D possibly corresponds to TRBD2 (5 bases). In germline, CDR1 is SNHLY, CDR2 FYNNEI. V lost 6 bases and J 8 bases, leaving 20 bases between the germline ends. The CDR3 extends over 15 amino acids. CDR3 amino acids: CASSPKVLAADEQFF. CDR3 DNA: TGTGCCAGCAGCCCCAAGGTCCTAGCCGCGGATGAGCAGTTCTTC.

The chain uses TRBV6-5 and TRBJ2-7; 11 bases are shared with TRBD2. The V and J ends lost 6 bases and 1 base, in that order; junction bases with no gene match: 2. Germline V CDR1 and CDR2: MNHEY, SVGAGI. CDR3 length: 14 residues. The CDR3 spells CASRGTSGSYEQYF. The DNA for the CDR3 is TGTGCCAGCAGGGGGACTAGCGGTTCCTACGAGCAGTACTTC.

The V gene is TRBV2, the J gene TRBJ2-7, with 7 bases matching TRBD1. Germline trimming cut 8 bases from V and 6 bases from J; bases unmatched to any gene: 4. Germline V lookup: CDR1 SNHLY, CDR2 FYNNEI. The CDR3 spans 11 residues. The DNA for the CDR3 is TGTGCCAGCTTAAGGGGGCTCGAGCAGTACTTC. This codes for CASLRGLEQYF.

The chain joins TRBV28 to TRBJ1-5; D may be TRBD1 (5 bases). With 11 bases removed from V and 2 bases from J, the gap between germline ends came to 16 bases. CDR3 length equals 14 residues. Germline CDR1 and CDR2: MDHEN and SYDVKM. CDR3 DNA: TGTGCCTGCAACGCGGGGCCTGGCAATCAGCCCCAGCATTTT. As protein: CACNAGPGNQPQHF.

The rearrangement uses TRBV7-6 and TRBJ2-5, with unresolved D. CDR3 length: 13 amino acids. V was pared by 1 base and J by 2 bases, with 5 bases between. The germline CDR1 and CDR2 sequences are SGHVS and FNYEAQ. DNA of the CDR3: TGTGCCAGCAGCTTAGGCAGACAAGAGACCCAGTACTTC. Protein sequence: CASSLGRQETQYF.

This rearrangement joins TRBV18 to TRBJ1-2, with D unresolved. The CDR3 runs 13 residues. Between the trimmed V and J ends, which lost 3 bases and 4 bases, there was a span of 9 bases. CDR1 KGHSH and CDR2 LQKENI come from the germline V gene. CDR3 sequence: CASSPRDTYGYTF. The CDR3 DNA follows: TGTGCCAGCTCACCGCGCGACACCTATGGCTACACCTTC.

This clone was counted a single time. V usage is TRBV5-1 and J usage is TRBJ2-2, with D uncertain. Trimming shortened V by 0 bases and J by 5 bases, and 5 bases separated the two germline ends. The length of the CDR3 is 13 residues. The germline V gene has CDR1 SGHRS and CDR2 YFSETQ. CDR3 loop: CASSLVVTGELFF. In nucleotides, the CDR3 is TGCGCCAGCAGCTTGGTTGTAACCGGGGAGCTGTTTTTT.

As to this clone: Compared with germline, one end of the junction differs, possibly owing to a read error. This rearrangement joins TRBV5-7 to TRBJ2-5; D may be TRBD1 (6 bases). TRBJ2-7 matches the DNA end more closely, so the J call is doubtful. TRBV5-7 is noted as an ORF with a role that remains uncertain. The CDR3 sequence is 14 residues long. CDR3 nucleotide sequence: TGTGCCAGTAGCTTACGACAGGCGATCTACGAGCAGTACTTC. It codes for CASSLRQAIYEQYF.